Listed below are T cell receptor beta chains from one sample, sequenced in a study of blood T cell repertoires in COVID-19. Generated by immunoSEQ multiplex PCR, the TCRdb table keeps only in-frame clones and is missing some. The repertoire holds about 290,000 clones, with 70% to 90% as singletons. Sequencing used peripheral blood. The receptor set was obtained from a woman in her fifties or sixties with active or convalescent COVID-19. Both conserved end residues are part of each CDR3. Each record gives: CDR3 length, J gene, V gene, clone size, D gene, CDR3 DNA, CDR3 protein. The D gene is left open where the match is weak. Where a row states a size, it is once, few, many or the class of an expanded clone; other rows omit it.

>14|TRBJ1-1|TRBV5-1|NA|NA
TGCGCCAGCAGCTTGTCGGAGGGTGACACTGAAGCTTTCTTT
CASSLSEGDTEAFF
>16|TRBJ2-2|TRBV6-4|once|TRBD2
TGTGCCAGCAGCATACTAGCGGGGACGAACACCGGGGAGCTGTTTTTT
CASSILAGTNTGELFF
>14|TRBJ2-7|TRBV15|once|TRBD1
TGTGCCACCAGCTCAACAGACAGGGTGGGGGAGCAGTACTTC
CATSSTDRVGEQYF
>17|TRBJ2-2|TRBV15|NA|TRBD2
TGTGCCACCAGCTGGACGGAGCGGGAGATAAACACCGGGGAGCTGTTTTTT
CATSWTEREINTGELFF
>17|TRBJ1-2|TRBV25-1|NA|NA
TGTGCCAGCAGTGAAATTTTTACGCTAGATAGGAACTATGGCTACACCTTC
CASSEIFTLDRNYGYTF
>13|TRBJ2-7|TRBV12-3/TRBV12-4|NA|NA
TGTGCCAGCAGTTATCTATCGGCGGGCGAGCAGTACTTC
CASSYLSAGEQYF
>14|TRBJ2-1|TRBV7-2|NA|TRBD1
TGTGCCAGCAGCTTACGGACAGGGAACAATGAGCAGTTCTTC
CASSLRTGNNEQFF
>12|TRBJ2-5|TRBV28|few|NA
TGTGCCAGCAGTTTGATTGGCGAGACCCAGTACTTC
CASSLIGETQYF
>14|TRBJ1-2|TRBV6-5|NA|NA
TGTGCCAGCAGGTCCTCGGGACAACGTACGGGCTACACCTTC
CASRSSGQRTGYTF
>11|TRBJ1-2|TRBV20-1|once|NA
TGCGGAGGAACAGGGAATCAGGGCTACACCTTC
CGGTGNQGYTF
>15|TRBJ1-4|TRBV14|few|NA
TGTGCCAGCAGCCAAGGGCACGGGGGGGGTGAAAAACTGTTTTTT
CASSQGHGGGEKLFF
>15|TRBJ1-2|TRBV28|NA|NA
TGTGCCAGCACCCCCGGGATACTCACCAGTGGTGGCTACACCTTC
CASTPGILTSGGYTF
>16|TRBJ2-1|TRBV24-1|NA|TRBD2
TGTGCCACCAGTGACCCGACTAGCGGGAGGGCCGGTGAGCAGTTCTTC
CATSDPTSGRAGEQFF
>15|TRBJ1-6|TRBV3-1/TRBV3-2|NA|NA
TGTGCCAGCAGCCAAGGGCCAGGAGGTAATTCACCCCTCCACTTT
CASSQGPGGNSPLHF
>13|TRBJ2-1|TRBV7-9|NA|NA
TGTGCCAGCAGCTACGCACGAGACAATGAGCAGTTCTTC
CASSYARDNEQFF
>18|TRBJ2-1|TRBV6-2/TRBV6-3|NA|TRBD2
TGTGCCAGCAGCAGGGGACTAGCGGGAGGCCGCCGGTACAATGAGCAGTTCTTC
CASSRGLAGGRRYNEQFF
>15|TRBJ2-1|TRBV6-4|NA|NA
TGTGCCAGCAGTCAAGACTGGGTCCCCTACAATGAGCAGTTCTTC
CASSQDWVPYNEQFF
>17|TRBJ2-7|TRBV28|NA|NA
TGTGCCAGCAGTTTATGGCGGGGCGCCGTCACTGCTTACGAGCAGTACTTC
CASSLWRGAVTAYEQYF
>11|TRBJ2-7|TRBV6-5|NA|NA
TGTGCCAGCAGGCGCCACTACGAGCAGTACTTC
CASRRHYEQYF
>14|TRBJ2-3|TRBV5-1|NA|NA
TGCGCCAGCAGCTTTGGGATCCCCGGGGAAAGGCAGTATTTT
CASSFGIPGERQYF
>15|TRBJ1-5|TRBV9|NA|NA
TGTGCCAGCAGCGCAGCCCCGGGAGTAGGTCAGCCCCAGCATTTT
CASSAAPGVGQPQHF
>18|TRBJ1-5|TRBV4-2|NA|TRBD1
TGTGCCAGCAGCCATCCACCCGGGACAGTGGGCGGCAATCAGCCCCAGCATTTT
CASSHPPGTVGGNQPQHF
>14|TRBJ2-7|TRBV19|NA|TRBD2
TGTGCCAGTAGTCGAGCCCTAGCGGGAGTCGAGCAGTACTTC
CASSRALAGVEQYF
>19|TRBJ2-1|TRBV19|NA|NA
TGTGCCAGTAGTACGGATTTTCCCTTAGGGCAGGGGTTTAATAGTGAGCAGTTCTTC
CASSTDFPLGQGFNSEQFF
>15|TRBJ2-1|TRBV7-2|NA|TRBD2
TGTGCCAGCAGCTTTAGGGCGGGAGGTGGGAATGAGCAGTTCTTC
CASSFRAGGGNEQFF
>17|TRBJ1-2|TRBV2|NA|NA
TGTGCCAGCAGTGAAGGGGGCTCTCTATCCTCCGTCTCTGGCTACACCTTC
CASSEGGSLSSVSGYTF
>17|TRBJ1-1|TRBV5-6|NA|TRBD1
TGTGCCAGCAGCTCCGGACAGGGGGTGATCATGAACACTGAAGCTTTCTTT
CASSSGQGVIMNTEAFF
>17|TRBJ1-5|TRBV29-1|NA|NA
TGCAGCGTTGAAGATCGGCACCGATACAGGGTGGTTCAGCCCCAGCATTTT
CSVEDRHRYRVVQPQHF
>15|TRBJ2-7|TRBV6-5|NA|TRBD1
TGTGCCAGCACCAAGAGGGGACAGGGCTCCTACGAGCAGTACTTC
CASTKRGQGSYEQYF
>16|TRBJ1-2|TRBV5-6|once|NA
TGTGCCAGCAGCGGAGGCACAGGGTCGTCAGGCTATGGCTACACCTTC
CASSGGTGSSGYGYTF
>20|TRBJ2-2|TRBV3-1/TRBV3-2|NA|TRBD2
TGTGCCAGCAGCCAAGTCCTTACCGGGACTAGCGGGAGGACGGGCGGGGAGCTGTTTTTT
CASSQVLTGTSGRTGGELFF
>15|TRBJ1-1|TRBV6-2/TRBV6-3|NA|TRBD1
TGTGCCAGCAGTCAAACCCACAGGGGTACGACTGAAGCTTTCTTT
CASSQTHRGTTEAFF
>13|TRBJ1-3|TRBV5-1|few|NA
TGCGCCAGCAGCTTCAGGGCTGGAAACACCATATATTTT
CASSFRAGNTIYF
>13|TRBJ1-1|TRBV6-5|NA|TRBD1
TGTGCCAGCAGAGACAGGGCTCAAACTGAAGCTTTCTTT
CASRDRAQTEAFF
>15|TRBJ1-3|TRBV7-9|NA|NA
TGTGCCAGCAGCTTAGGGGGACACTCTGGAAACACCATATATTTT
CASSLGGHSGNTIYF
>14|TRBJ1-1|TRBV30|NA|TRBD1
TGTGCCTGGTCCTACTCCGGGACAGGGTCCCGAGCTTTCTTT
CAWSYSGTGSRAFF
>18|TRBJ1-5|TRBV5-1|NA|TRBD1
TGCGCCAGCAGCTTGGACCCGCTAGGACAGGGGGCGGATCAGCCCCAGCATTTT
CASSLDPLGQGADQPQHF
>16|TRBJ2-1|TRBV19|few|NA
TGTGCCAGTAGTATATGGGCCGGACTCAATTACAATGAGCAGTTCTTC
CASSIWAGLNYNEQFF
>16|TRBJ2-2|TRBV5-5|NA|NA
TGTGCCAGCAGCCGCCCTCTAGCGAAGAACACCGGGGAGCTGTTTTTT
CASSRPLAKNTGELFF
>13|TRBJ2-2|TRBV5-1|NA|NA
TGCGCCAGCAGCCCTGACATGACCGGGGAGCTGTTTTTT
CASSPDMTGELFF
>14|TRBJ2-5|TRBV5-1|NA|NA
TGCGCCAGCAGCTTGGAAGCGCGCCGGGAGACCCAGTACTTC
CASSLEARRETQYF
>15|TRBJ2-7|TRBV5-1|NA|NA
TGCGCCAGCAGCTTATATGGAGGGAACGGCTACGAGCAGTACTTC
CASSLYGGNGYEQYF
>13|TRBJ1-1|TRBV7-8|NA|NA
TGTGCCAGCAGCCATCTACAGGGAAATGAAGCTTTCTTT
CASSHLQGNEAFF
>12|TRBJ2-5|TRBV10-3|NA|NA
TGTGCCATCAGATCCAATAGAGAGACCCAGTACTTC
CAIRSNRETQYF
>15|TRBJ2-7|TRBV11-2|NA|TRBD2
TGTGCCAGCAGAAATTTCCGGACTAGCCCTTACGAGCAGTACTTC
CASRNFRTSPYEQYF
>15|TRBJ1-5|TRBV7-9|NA|NA
TGTGCCAGCAGCTTAGGAGAAAATAGCAATCAGCCCCAGCATTTT
CASSLGENSNQPQHF
>14|TRBJ2-1|TRBV19|once|TRBD2
TGTGCCAGTAGGGTAGCGGGAACATACAATGAGCAGTTCTTC
CASRVAGTYNEQFF
>15|TRBJ1-1|TRBV7-5|NA|NA
TGTGTCAGAAGCCCTGCAGGGGGCGCGTACACTGAAGCTTTCTTT
CVRSPAGGAYTEAFF
>19|TRBJ2-7|TRBV15|many|TRBD1
TGTGCCACCAGCAATAGCCGGGACAGGGGACGGGTAGGGTCCTACGAGCAGTACTTC
CATSNSRDRGRVGSYEQYF
>16|TRBJ2-3|TRBV2|NA|TRBD2
TGTGCCAGCAGCCCTACTAGCGGGAGTTCTTTTAATACGCAGTATTTT
CASSPTSGSSFNTQYF
>15|TRBJ2-3|TRBV10-1|NA|TRBD2
TGCGCCAGCAGTGTAGCGGGAGGGAAAGGAGATACGCAGTATTTT
CASSVAGGKGDTQYF
>14|TRBJ1-1|TRBV28|NA|NA
TGTGCCAGCACAAGGCGGGTCCTGAACACTGAAGCTTTCTTT
CASTRRVLNTEAFF
>12|TRBJ2-3|TRBV28|NA|NA
TGTGCCAGCAGCCGGACTTTCTCGGGGCAGTATTTT
CASSRTFSGQYF
>12|TRBJ1-5|TRBV7-9|NA|NA
TGTGCCAGCAGCTTAAGAGCAGGGCCCCAGCATTTT
CASSLRAGPQHF
>15|TRBJ2-3|TRBV7-6|few|TRBD2
TGTGCCAGCAGCTTATATCTAGCGGGGTCGGATACGCAGTATTTT
CASSLYLAGSDTQYF
>17|TRBJ1-1|TRBV27|NA|NA
TGTGCCAGCAGTTTCTCGAGGAGCGGACCGGCTAGCACTGAAGCTTTCTTT
CASSFSRSGPASTEAFF
>14|TRBJ2-1|TRBV19|NA|TRBD2
TGTGCCAGTAGTTCCACCGGGACTACGAATGAGCAGTTCTTC
CASSSTGTTNEQFF
>16|TRBJ2-1|TRBV9|once|TRBD2
TGTGCCAGCAGCGCGAAGGGACTAGCGGGAGTGGGTGAGCAGTTCTTC
CASSAKGLAGVGEQFF
>16|TRBJ2-1|TRBV11-2|NA|NA
TGTGCCAGCAGCATCCACGTCTGGGGGGAGTACAATGAGCAGTTCTTC
CASSIHVWGEYNEQFF